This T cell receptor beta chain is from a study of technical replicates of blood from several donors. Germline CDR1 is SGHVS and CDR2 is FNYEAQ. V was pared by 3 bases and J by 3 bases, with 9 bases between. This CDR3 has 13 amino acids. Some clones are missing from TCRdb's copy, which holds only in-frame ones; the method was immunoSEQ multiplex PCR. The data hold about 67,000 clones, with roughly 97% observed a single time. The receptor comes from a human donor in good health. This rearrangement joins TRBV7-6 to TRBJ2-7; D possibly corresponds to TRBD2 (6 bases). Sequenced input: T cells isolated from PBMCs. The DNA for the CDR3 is TGTGCCAGCAGCTTCATGGGGGGCTACGAGCAGTACTTC. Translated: CASSFMGGYEQYF.